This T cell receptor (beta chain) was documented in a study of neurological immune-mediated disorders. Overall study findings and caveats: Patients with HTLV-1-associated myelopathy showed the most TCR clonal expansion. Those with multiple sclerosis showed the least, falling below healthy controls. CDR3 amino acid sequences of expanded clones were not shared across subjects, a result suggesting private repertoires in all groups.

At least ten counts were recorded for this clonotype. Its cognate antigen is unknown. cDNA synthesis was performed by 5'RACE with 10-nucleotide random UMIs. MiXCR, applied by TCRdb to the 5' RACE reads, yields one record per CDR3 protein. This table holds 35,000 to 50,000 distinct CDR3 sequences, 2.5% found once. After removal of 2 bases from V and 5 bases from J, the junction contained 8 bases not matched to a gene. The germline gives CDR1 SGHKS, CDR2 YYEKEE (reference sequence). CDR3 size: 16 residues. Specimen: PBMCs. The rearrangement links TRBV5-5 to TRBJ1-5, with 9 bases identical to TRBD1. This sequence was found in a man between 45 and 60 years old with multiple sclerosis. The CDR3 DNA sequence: TGTGCCAGCAGCTTAGGTGACAGGGGGGATTATCAGCCCCAGCATTTT. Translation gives CASSLGDRGDYQPQHF.